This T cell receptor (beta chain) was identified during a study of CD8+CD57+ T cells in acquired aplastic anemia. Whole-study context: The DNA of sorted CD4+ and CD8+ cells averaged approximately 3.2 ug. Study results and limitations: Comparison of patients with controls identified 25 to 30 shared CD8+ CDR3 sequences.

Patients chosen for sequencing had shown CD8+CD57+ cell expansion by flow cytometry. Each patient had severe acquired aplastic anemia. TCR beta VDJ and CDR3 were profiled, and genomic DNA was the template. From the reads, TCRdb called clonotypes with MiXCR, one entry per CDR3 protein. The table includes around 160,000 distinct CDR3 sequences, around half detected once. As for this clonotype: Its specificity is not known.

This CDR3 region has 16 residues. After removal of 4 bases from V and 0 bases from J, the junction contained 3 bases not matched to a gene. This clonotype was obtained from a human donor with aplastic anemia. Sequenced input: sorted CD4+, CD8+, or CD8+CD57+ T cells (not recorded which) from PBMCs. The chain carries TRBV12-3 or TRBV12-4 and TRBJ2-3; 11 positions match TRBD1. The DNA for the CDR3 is TGTGCCAGCAGTTCCGGACAGGGGGCCAGCACAGATACGCAGTATTTT. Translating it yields CASSSGQGASTDTQYF.